The text below deals with one T cell receptor (beta chain). Per the study methods: The assay estimated nucleated cells by amplifying reference gene primers. Libraries were prepared by immunoSEQ multiplex PCR; TCRdb keeps only in-frame clonotypes and omits some of them. V and J calls and clone size are given by that table; D and trimming were obtained from the DNA. In the table there are approximately 400,000 clones, more than 80% of which are singletons. The data are from a study of blood T cell repertoires in COVID-19. Overall study: The origin of the acute and convalescent COVID-19 samples was the United States, Italy and Spain. Nucleic acid was either cDNA or gDNA, and it came from T cells, B-cell-depleted T cells, or PBMCs.

Germline CDR1 is SGHAT and CDR2 is FQNNGV. Trimming at V came to 4 bases and at J to 4 bases, leaving 12 bases not matched to a gene. There are 18 residues in the CDR3. The genes are TRBV11-2 and TRBJ2-7; 14 bases line up with TRBD2. Sequenced input: peripheral blood. This receptor was identified in a man aged 40-50 years with acute or convalescent COVID-19. CDR3 coding DNA: TGTGCCAGCAGCTCCGTTCGGGGGACTAGCGGGAGCTTTTACGAGCAGTACTTC. Encoded protein: CASSSVRGTSGSFYEQYF.